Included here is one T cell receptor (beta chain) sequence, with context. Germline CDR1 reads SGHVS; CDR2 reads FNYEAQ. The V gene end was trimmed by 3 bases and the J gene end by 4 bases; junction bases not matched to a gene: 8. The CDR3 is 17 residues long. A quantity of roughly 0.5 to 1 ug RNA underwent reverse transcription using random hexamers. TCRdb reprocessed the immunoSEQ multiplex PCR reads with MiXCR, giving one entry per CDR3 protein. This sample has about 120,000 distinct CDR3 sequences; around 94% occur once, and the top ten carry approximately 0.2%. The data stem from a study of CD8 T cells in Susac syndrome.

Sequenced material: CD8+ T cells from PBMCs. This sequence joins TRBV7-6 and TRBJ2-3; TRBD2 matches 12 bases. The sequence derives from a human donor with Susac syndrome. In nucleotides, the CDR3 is TGTGCCAGCAGCTTTGGTCTAGCGGGGGGGCTCGCAGATACGCAGTATTTT. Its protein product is CASSFGLAGGLADTQYF.